One and the same sample provided the 27 T cell receptor beta chains below, sequenced in a study of T cells in Graves' hyperthyroidism and ophthalmopathy. It was RNA transcripts that yielded the amplified TCR beta CDR3 regions. First-round RT-PCR targeting the TCR CDR3 was performed with the HTBI primer set. TCRdb processed the multiplex PCR reads anew with MiXCR; each CDR3 protein has one entry. The top ten hold approximately 15% of the sample, which has more than 550,000 distinct CDR3 sequences, 15% to 20% seen once. The sequencing sample was made of blood. These TCRs come from a woman aged 45-60 years with Graves' hyperthyroidism that later progressed to Graves' ophthalmopathy.

This clonotype was seen repeatedly, ten times or more. The rearrangement links TRBV18 to TRBJ1-1, with D hard to call. With 3 bases removed from V and 5 bases from J, the gap between germline ends came to 13 bases. Germline V gives CDR1 KGHSH, CDR2 LQKENI. The CDR3 spans 14 residues. CDR3 sequence (DNA): TGTGCCAGCTCACCCTCGGCACTGATTACTGAAGCTTTCTTT. Translated, it gives CASSPSALITEAFF.

This clonotype was observed many times. V usage is TRBV2 and J usage is TRBJ2-1; 9 bases map to TRBD1. V lost 0 bases and J lost 8; bases outside the gene matches: 5. The CDR3 length is 15 residues. From germline, CDR1 is SNHLY and CDR2 FYNNEI. The CDR3 nucleotides read TGTGCCAGCAGTGAAGCTGGGGACAGGGTCGATGAGCAGTTCTTC. Its translation is CASSEAGDRVDEQFF.

A word on this clonotype: This probably arose from a read error, given a far larger clone one base away. The chain uses TRBV2 and TRBJ1-2; 11 positions agree with TRBD1. Per germline, CDR1 SNHLY and CDR2 FYNNEI. Trimming cost V 10 bases and J 5 bases; bases outside gene matches: 6. This CDR3 has 13 residues. As DNA, the CDR3 is TGTGCCATCAGCCGGGACAGGGGGTATGGCTACACCTTC. Its translation is CAISRDRGYGYTF.

This clonotype appeared a few times. The chain is built from TRBV19 and TRBJ2-2; 14 positions match TRBD2. In germline, CDR1 is LNHDA, CDR2 SQIVND (reference sequence). Trimming removed 5 bases from V and 0 bases from J; junction bases left unmatched: 5. The CDR3 loop spans 18 amino acids. The CDR3 loop is CASSRLAGGRTNTGELFF. CDR3 sequence (DNA): TGTGCCAGTAGTCGACTAGCGGGGGGGCGGACGAACACCGGGGAGCTGTTTTTT.

The gene calls are TRBV12-3 or TRBV12-4 and TRBJ1-1; TRBD1 matches at 7 bases. CDR3 length: 12 amino acids. After removal of 7 bases from V and 6 bases from J, the junction contained 5 bases not matched to a gene. The CDR3 region has the DNA TGTGCCAGCACCCAGACAGGGTCTGAAGCTTTCTTT. Protein: CASTQTGSEAFF.

V and J are TRBV9 and TRBJ1-4, with no clear D. Between the trimmed V and J ends, which lost 0 bases and 8 bases, there was a span of 14 bases. Germline CDR1 reads SGDLS; CDR2 reads YYNGEE. The CDR3 covers 15 residues. The CDR3 is CASSVDWRVTEKLFF. Written as DNA, the CDR3 is TGTGCCAGCAGCGTAGACTGGCGTGTCACCGAAAAACTGTTTTTT. The full variable domain, completed using reference TRBV9 and TRBJ1-4, is DSGVTQTPKHLITATGQRVTLRCSPRSGDLSVYWYQQSLDQGLQFLIQYYNGEERAKGNILERFSAQQFPDLHSELNLSSLELGDSALYFCASSVDWRVTEKLFFGSGTQLSVL.

In its sample, this clonotype was seen a few times. This chain connects TRBV19 to TRBJ1-5; D unresolved. Between the trimmed V and J ends, which lost 1 base and 1 base, there was a span of 8 bases. The germline V gene encodes CDR1 LNHDA and CDR2 SQIVND (reference sequence). The CDR3 sequence is 15 residues long. The CDR3 is CASSIVGDSNQPQHF. The CDR3 DNA sequence: TGTGCCAGTAGTATAGTGGGAGACAGCAATCAGCCCCAGCATTTT.

The gene calls are TRBV12-3 or TRBV12-4 and TRBJ1-1, with unresolved D. CDR3 length equals 11 residues. Trimming left V 3 bases short and J 11 bases short, with 10 bases between. The CDR3 here is CASSLAASAFF. In DNA, the CDR3 is TGTGCCAGCAGTTTGGCGGCCTCGGCTTTCTTT.

This clonotype was counted between two and nine times. This rearrangement joins TRBV19 to TRBJ2-1; 9 bases are a match to TRBD1. The CDR3 contains 19 residues. Germline V CDR1 and CDR2: LNHDA, SQIVND (reference sequence). V was pared by 3 bases and J by 0 bases, with 12 bases of the junction left unmatched. CDR3 amino acids: CASSIGDRGLLSSYNEQFF. CDR3 nucleotide sequence: TGTGCCAGTAGTATCGGAGACAGGGGGTTGTTGAGCTCCTACAATGAGCAGTTCTTC.

There are many counts of this clonotype. V is TRBV12-3 or TRBV12-4 and J is TRBJ1-2; possibly TRBD1 for D (5 bases). This CDR3 is built from 14 residues. V was pared by 6 bases and J by 2 bases, with 13 bases between. The CDR3 sequence is CASSQRGINYGYTF. In nucleotides, the CDR3 is TGTGCCAGCAGCCAGCGGGGCATAAACTATGGCTACACCTTC.

The gene calls are TRBV7-6 and TRBJ1-2; D is ambiguous. Germline loops: CDR1 SGHVS, CDR2 FNYEAQ. The CDR3 length is 14 residues. V lost 2 bases, J lost 0 bases, and 7 bases lay in between. CDR3 sequence reads: CASSLLGSNYGYTF. DNA of the CDR3: TGTGCCAGCAGCTTACTGGGGTCTAACTATGGCTACACCTTC.

This chain uses TRBV6-5 with TRBJ1-6; TRBD1 is a possible D gene (6 bases). The V gene lost 2 bases and the J gene lost 6 bases, with 11 bases spanning the gap. Germline V lookup: CDR1 MNHEY, CDR2 SVGAGI. CDR3 size: 15 residues. The CDR3 DNA sequence: TGTGCCAGCAGTTACCGTGGGGGGCTTAATTCACCCCTCCACTTT. This sequence encodes CASSYRGGLNSPLHF.

This clonotype showed up just a few times. The gene calls are TRBV14 and TRBJ2-7; 7 bases map to TRBD1. J lost 4 bases, V lost 8 bases, and 8 bases had no gene match. Germline V gives CDR1 SGHDN, CDR2 FVKESK. The CDR3 has 13 residues. The CDR3 loop reads CASARDSPYEQYF. Here the CDR3 DNA reads TGTGCCAGCGCACGGGACAGCCCATACGAGCAGTACTTC.

This clonotype was counted many times. CDR3 DNA sequence: TGTGCCAGCAGCTTAGGGTTTACAGGGAATCAGCCCCAGCATTTT. The encoded protein is CASSLGFTGNQPQHF. This sequence joins TRBV7-9 and TRBJ1-5; possibly TRBD1 for D (6 bases). V lost 1 base and J 4 bases, leaving 11 bases between the germline ends. Germline CDR1 SEHNR, CDR2 FQNEAQ (reference sequence). This CDR3 spans 15 amino acids. Full variable domain (rest looked up from reference TRBV7-9 and TRBJ1-5): DTGVSQNPRHKITKRGQNVTFRCDPISEHNRLYWYRQTLGQGPEFLTYFQNEAQLEKSRLLSDRFSAERPKGSFSTLEIQRTEQGDSAMYLCASSLGFTGNQPQHFGDGTRLSIL.

The chain has TRBV20-1 and TRBJ1-5; no definite D call. Germline values: CDR1 DFQATT, CDR2 SNEGSKA (reference sequence). The CDR3 consists of 14 residues. With 3 bases removed from V and 0 bases from J, the gap between germline ends came to 9 bases. CDR3 nucleotide sequence: TGCAGTGCTAGTTTCGAATATAGCAATCAGCCCCAGCATTTT. Translating it yields CSASFEYSNQPQHF.

This clonotype appeared once. A much larger clone lies one base from this, so it may be a read error. The rearrangement links TRBV20-1 to TRBJ2-1; the match to TRBD2 covers 8 bases. With 3 bases clipped from V and 12 bases from J, the junction kept 13 bases outside the gene matches. The CDR3 totals 14 residues. Germline V gene sequence: CDR1 DFQATT, CDR2 SNEGSKA (reference sequence). CDR3 loop: CSARRSSGGGGQFF. The CDR3, as DNA: TGCAGTGCTAGGCGGTCCAGCGGGGGTGGGGGGCAGTTCTTC.

This clonotype was counted many times. The V call is TRBV3-1, the J call TRBJ1-5, with 7 nucleotides matching TRBD1. The J segment lost 2 bases and the V segment lost 0 bases, leaving 7 bases of the junction unmatched. Germline CDR1 LGHDT, CDR2 YNNKEL (reference sequence). The CDR3 loop spans 17 amino acids. As DNA, the CDR3 is TGTGCCAGCAGCCAAGATAGGACAGGTTACGGCAATCAGCCCCAGCATTTT. Its translation: CASSQDRTGYGNQPQHF. Together with reference TRBV3-1 and TRBJ1-5, the CDR3 gives the full variable domain: DTAVSQTPKYLVTQMGNDKSIKCEQNLGHDTMYWYKQDSKKFLKIMFSYNNKELIINETVPNRFSPKSPDKAHLNLHINSLELGDSAVYFCASSQDRTGYGNQPQHFGDGTRLSIL.

This clonotype was counted ten times or more. V is TRBV11-2 and J is TRBJ1-1; 9 nucleotides align to TRBD1. CDR1 SGHAT and CDR2 FQNNGV come from the germline V gene. The CDR3 extends over 17 amino acids. V shed 1 base and J 6 bases; nucleotides not matched to a gene: 12. The CDR3 coding sequence is TGTGCCAGCAGCTTAGTTACAGGGGGACAGGGAATTGCTGAAGCTTTCTTT. Protein: CASSLVTGGQGIAEAFF.

This clonotype was seen repeatedly, ten times or more. This chain joins TRBV27 and TRBJ1-1, with D possibly matching TRBD1 (6 bases). The V end lost 4 bases, the J end lost 10 bases, and 16 bases lay between the germline ends. The CDR3 covers 13 residues. The germline V gene has CDR1 MNHEY and CDR2 SMNVEV (reference sequence). The chain's CDR3 is CASSSLEGGRAFF. The CDR3 DNA is TGTGCCAGCAGTTCACTCGAGGGGGGGAGAGCTTTCTTT.

This clonotype showed up many times. The chain is built from TRBV12-3 or TRBV12-4 and TRBJ1-2, with 7 bases identical to TRBD1. CDR3 length: 13 residues. The trim removed 6 bases at V and 6 bases at J, leaving 7 bases unmatched. CDR3 DNA: TGTGCCAGCAGCCTACACAGGGGAGATGGCTACACCTTC. This sequence encodes CASSLHRGDGYTF.

This clonotype was recorded at least ten times. The rearrangement links TRBV5-1 to TRBJ2-3, with 10 positions matching TRBD2. The V and J ends lost 0 bases and 1 base, in that order; junction bases with no gene match: 8. Germline loops: CDR1 SGHRS, CDR2 YFSETQ. The CDR3 is made up of 18 amino acids. CDR3 bases: TGCGCCAGCAGCTTGGCCGCATTTCTAGCGGGGGGCACAGATACGCAGTATTTT. Amino acids: CASSLAAFLAGGTDTQYF.

The CDR3 protein is CATSDFRGELFF. Written as DNA, the CDR3 is TGTGCCACCAGTGACTTCCGGGGGGAGCTGTTTTTT. The rearrangement links TRBV24-1 to TRBJ2-2; D unclear. CDR1 and CDR2 (germline): KGHDR, SFDVKD. V dropped 4 bases and J dropped 8 bases, with 7 bases sitting between them. There are 12 residues in the CDR3.

This clonotype was detected a few times. The chain has TRBV6-6 and TRBJ1-4, with a possible D match to TRBD1 (5 bases). The CDR3 sequence is 15 residues long. Trimming pared 0 bases from V and 8 bases from J, leaving 13 bases between. Germline loops: CDR1 MNHNY, CDR2 SVGAGI (reference sequence). The CDR3 loop reads CASSYSRGGHEKLFF. CDR3 coding DNA: TGTGCCAGCAGTTACTCGAGGGGCGGGCACGAAAAACTGTTTTTT.

This clonotype was counted a few times. This chain connects TRBV13 to TRBJ1-2; 7 positions match TRBD1. This CDR3 contains 15 residues. Germline CDR1 and CDR2: PRHDT and FYEKMQ (reference sequence). Unmatched junction bases numbered 3, after V lost 1 base and J lost 1 base. Written as DNA, the CDR3 is TGTGCCAGCAGCTTAGCGCAGGGGGGTAACTATGGCTACACCTTC. Encoded protein: CASSLAQGGNYGYTF.

This chain joins TRBV14 and TRBJ2-7; D is possibly TRBD1 (5 bases). There are 15 residues in the CDR3. V shed 1 base and J shed 2 bases, with 12 bases lying between them. Germline CDR1 and CDR2: SGHDN and FVKESK. CDR3: CASSQGTSTPYEQYF. CDR3 bases: TGTGCCAGCAGCCAAGGGACAAGTACCCCCTACGAGCAGTACTTC. The whole variable domain, remainder taken from reference TRBV14 and TRBJ2-7, is EAGVTQFPSHSVIEKGQTVTLRCDPISGHDNLYWYRRVMGKEIKFLLHFVKESKQDESGMPNNRFLAERTGGTYSTLKVQPAELEDSGVYFCASSQGTSTPYEQYFGPGTRLTVT.

This clonotype was recorded a few times. The rearrangement joins TRBV6-1 to TRBJ1-5; 7 nucleotides agree with TRBD1. The J segment lost 6 bases and the V segment lost 2 bases, leaving 1 base of the junction unmatched. Looked up from germline, CDR1 is MNHNS and CDR2 is SASEGT. The CDR3 has 13 amino acids. The CDR3 DNA reads as TGTGCCAGCAGTGAACAGGGGGTTCAGCCCCAGCATTTT. Translation gives CASSEQGVQPQHF.

The table lists this clonotype with many counts. The chain uses TRBV11-2 and TRBJ1-5; D is undetermined. Germline values: CDR1 SGHAT, CDR2 FQNNGV. V shed 0 bases and J shed 5 bases, with 8 bases lying between them. The CDR3 spans 14 residues. This chain's CDR3 is CASSLEPGYQPQHF. DNA for the CDR3: TGTGCCAGCAGCTTAGAGCCGGGATATCAGCCCCAGCATTTT.